The present TCR beta chain was sequenced within a study of T cell responses to AZD1222 COVID-19 vaccine. Per germline, CDR1 SGHAT and CDR2 FQDESV (reference sequence). Trimming shortened V by 4 bases and J by 5 bases, and 11 bases separated the two germline ends. There are 14 residues in the CDR3. Findings of the study overall: White British donors predominated, females outnumbered males, and clonal diversity was possibly underestimated. Seropositivity was recorded at baseline in only five to seven AZD1222 recipients. In all cases, repertoires were sampled only after the peak T cell response.

With respect to this clone: The antigen is undetermined.

Assay: immunoSEQ multiplex PCR; the TCRdb copy retains only in-frame clones and omits some. Among about 90,000 clones listed, 85% to 90% were seen once. This clonotype was sampled from an adult in good health. The rearrangement uses TRBV11-1 and TRBJ2-2, with a possible D match to TRBD1 (6 bases). Sequences were derived from peripheral blood, sampled on day 0 of MenACWY control vaccination. CDR3 residues: CASSSDRNTGELFF. CDR3 nucleotides: TGTGCCAGCAGCTCCGACAGGAATACCGGGGAGCTGTTTTTT.